The 2 T cell receptor beta chains given below trace back to one sample, sequenced in a study of blood T cell repertoires in COVID-19. Some clones are missing from TCRdb's copy, which holds only in-frame ones; the method was immunoSEQ multiplex PCR. The data contain 20,000 to 30,000 clones, about 76% of them singletons. The sample was peripheral blood. The receptors derive from a man between 70 and 80 years old with acute or convalescent COVID-19.

The chain recombines TRBV30 with TRBJ2-3; 10 nucleotides align to TRBD2. V was pared by 0 bases and J by 4 bases, with 7 bases of the junction left unmatched. The CDR3 runs 16 residues. Germline V CDR1 and CDR2: GTSNPN, SVGIG (reference sequence). The CDR3 loop reads CAWSVGQRGGADTQYF. CDR3 nucleotide sequence: TGTGCCTGGAGTGTAGGCCAGCGGGGGGGCGCAGATACGCAGTATTTT.

The V and J genes are TRBV5-8 and TRBJ2-5, with 7 bases fitting TRBD2. In germline, CDR1 is SGHTS, CDR2 YDEGEE. The length of the CDR3 is 16 residues. J lost 4 bases, V lost 0 bases, and 9 bases had no gene match. The CDR3 DNA sequence: TGTGCCAGCAGCTTGGATCGTGTCGGCGGGGGAGAGACCCAGTACTTC. Its protein is CASSLDRVGGGETQYF.